The entry below gives a single T cell receptor beta chain sequence along with its context. This record belongs to a study of blood T cell repertoires in COVID-19. Methods used by the authors: Nucleated cell counts were estimated from reference gene primer amplification. This table comes from immunoSEQ multiplex PCR, and its TCRdb copy is limited to in-frame clones, with some not included. That table is the source of V, J and clone size, and D and trimming were worked out from the DNA. This sample has approximately 60,000 clones, with 76% found just once. The sequenced sample was peripheral blood. This clonotype was obtained from a woman aged 80 or older with acute or convalescent COVID-19.

CDR3 nucleotide sequence: TGTGCCAGCAGTTTAAGGGGGGGGGTCTACTCCTACAATGAGCAGTTCTTC. It specifies CASSLRGGVYSYNEQFF. This chain joins TRBV27 and TRBJ2-1; possibly TRBD2 for D (7 bases). The ends were cut back, 2 bases at V and 0 bases at J, with 14 bases in the middle. CDR3 length: 17 amino acids. Germline values: CDR1 MNHEY, CDR2 SMNVEV (reference sequence).